These 30 T cell receptor beta chains were all obtained from the same sample, sequenced in a study of long-term antiretroviral therapy in people with HIV. Running of the v3.0 immunoSEQ assay took place at survey level. Sequencing was performed with immunoSEQ multiplex PCR; in TCRdb, only in-frame clones are kept and a portion is missing. The sample shows tens of thousands of clones, roughly three quarters of them seen only once. Here the sequenced sample was unsorted PBMCs, taken 1.1 years before starting antiretroviral therapy. The receptor source for this set is a woman aged 40 to 50 with HIV.

This sequence joins TRBV2 and TRBJ2-7; D may be TRBD2 (6 bases). CDR3 length: 12 residues. Germline V gene data show CDR1 as SNHLY and CDR2 as FYNNEI. V was trimmed by 10 bases and J by 0 bases, leaving 10 bases between them. This CDR3 reads CATGSVSYEQYF. CDR3 nucleotide sequence: TGTGCCACCGGGAGCGTCTCCTACGAGCAGTACTTC.

J is TRBJ2-3 and V is TRBV5-1; D unclear. This CDR3 is 13 amino acids long. Germline loops: CDR1 SGHRS, CDR2 YFSETQ. V was pared by 5 bases and J by 5 bases, with 12 bases between. The CDR3 coding sequence is TGCGCCAGCAGTCCTCTCATACTAGATACGCAGTATTTT. It translates to CASSPLILDTQYF. The whole variable domain, remainder taken from reference TRBV5-1 and TRBJ2-3, is KAGVTQTPRYLIKTRGQQVTLSCSPISGHRSVSWYQQTPGQGLQFLFEYFSETQRNKGNFPGRFSGRQFSNSRSEMNVSTLELGDSALYLCASSPLILDTQYFGPGTRLTVL.

The rearrangement joins TRBV14 to TRBJ2-2; D possibly uses TRBD1 or TRBD2 (5 bases each). Germline V gene sequence: CDR1 SGHDN, CDR2 FVKESK. This CDR3 is built from 16 residues. V was cut by 3 bases and J by 7 bases, with 18 bases left in between. In DNA form, the CDR3 reads TGTGCCAGCAGCCAGCTGTCCGGGACGACCTACGGGGAGCTGTTTTTT. Its protein product is CASSQLSGTTYGELFF.

V usage is TRBV5-6 and J usage is TRBJ2-5, with D perhaps TRBD2 (5 bases). CDR3 length: 14 amino acids. Germline loops: CDR1 SGHDT, CDR2 YYEEEE. The V end lost 6 bases, the J end lost 1 base, and 13 bases lay between the germline ends. CDR3 in amino acids: CASTSEGVQETQYF. The CDR3 DNA follows: TGTGCCAGCACCAGCGAGGGCGTCCAAGAGACCCAGTACTTC.

The rearrangement joins TRBV5-4 to TRBJ1-1, with D uncertain. The V gene lost 1 base and the J gene lost 6 bases, with 16 bases spanning the gap. This CDR3 region has 15 residues. Germline loops: CDR1 SGHNT, CDR2 YYREEE (reference sequence). The CDR3: CASSLSRPSGSEAFF. The CDR3, as DNA: TGTGCCAGCAGCTTGAGCCGGCCGTCGGGATCTGAAGCTTTCTTT. Full variable domain (outside the CDR3, taken from reference TRBV5-4 and TRBJ1-1): ETGVTQSPTHLIKTRGQQVTLRCSSQSGHNTVSWYQQALGQGPQFIFQYYREEENGRGNFPPRFSGLQFPNYSSELNVNALELDDSALYLCASSLSRPSGSEAFFGQGTRLTVV.

The J gene is TRBJ1-2, the V gene TRBV11-2; TRBD1 agrees at 9 bases. The CDR3 length is 14 residues. Germline V gene sequence: CDR1 SGHAT, CDR2 FQNNGV. The ends lost 5 bases at V and 2 bases at J; junction bases unmatched: 3. The CDR3 protein is CASSATGGNYGYTF. Written as DNA, the CDR3 is TGTGCCAGCAGCGCTACAGGGGGCAACTATGGCTACACCTTC.

The J gene is TRBJ1-1, the V gene TRBV6-5; the match to TRBD1 covers 12 bases. This CDR3 spans 14 amino acids. Trimming removed 6 bases from V and 9 bases from J; junction bases left unmatched: 8. In germline, CDR1 is MNHEY, CDR2 SVGAGI. The CDR3 region has the DNA TGTGCCAGCAGCGGGGGACAGGGGGCGACTAAAGCTTTCTTT. This sequence encodes CASSGGQGATKAFF.

The chain combines TRBV7-2 with TRBJ2-5; the D is unclear. The V end lost 1 base, the J end lost 5 bases, and 11 bases lay between the germline ends. The CDR3 runs to 14 residues. Germline V gene sequence: CDR1 SGHTA, CDR2 FQGNSA. The CDR3 sequence is CASSLVSSSETQYF. CDR3 coding DNA: TGTGCCAGCAGCTTAGTCTCTTCCTCGGAGACCCAGTACTTC.

Regarding this clone: One junction end disagrees with the germline gene, perhaps due to a read error. The chain is built from TRBV2 and TRBJ1-5, with 7 bases fitting TRBD1. Germline lookup yields CDR1 SNHLY and CDR2 FYNNEI. The CDR3 covers 14 residues. The CDR3: CASSEAGGNQPQHF. DNA for the CDR3: TGTGCCAGCAGTGAAGCAGGGGGCAACCAGCCCCAGCATTTT. The full variable domain, completed using reference TRBV2 and TRBJ1-5, is EPEVTQTPSHQVTQMGQEVILRCVPISNHLYFYWYRQILGQKVEFLVSFYNNEISEKSEIFDDQFSVERPDGSNFTLKIRSTKLEDSAMYFCASSEAGGNQPQHFGDGTRLSIL.

The rearrangement uses TRBV13 and TRBJ1-2, with D uncertain. V lost 1 base and J 7 bases, leaving 10 bases between the germline ends. Germline CDR1 is PRHDT and CDR2 is FYEKMQ (reference sequence). The CDR3 covers 13 residues. CDR3 sequence (DNA): TGTGCCAGCAGCTTAGACCGGCGCCCTGGCTACACCTTC. It codes for CASSLDRRPGYTF.

The V call is TRBV5-1, the J call TRBJ1-2; no firm D call. The V and J ends lost 4 bases and 4 bases respectively, with 14 bases between them. The CDR3 runs to 14 residues. Per the germline V gene, CDR1 is SGHRS and CDR2 is YFSETQ. The CDR3 DNA follows: TGCGCCAGCAGCCCGGAGGGAGCTAGCTATGGCTACACCTTC. It is translated as CASSPEGASYGYTF.

The chain links TRBV9 to TRBJ1-1; 10 nucleotides align to TRBD1. The CDR3 runs 15 residues. Germline-derived CDR1 and CDR2 are SGDLS and YYNGEE. The trim removed 4 bases at V and 4 bases at J, leaving 7 bases unmatched. CDR3 sequence reads: CASSTGDRGFTEAFF. The CDR3 DNA follows: TGTGCCAGCAGCACAGGGGACAGGGGATTCACTGAAGCTTTCTTT.

The chain has TRBV29-1 and TRBJ1-2; 9 bases are a match to TRBD1. The V segment lost 5 bases and the J segment 8 bases; nucleotides outside the gene matches: 9. This CDR3 spans 13 amino acids. Germline values: CDR1 SQVTM, CDR2 ANQGSEA. CDR3 amino acids: CSVFGQGTGGYTF. The CDR3 coding sequence is TGCAGCGTTTTTGGACAGGGGACTGGGGGCTACACCTTC.

In regard to this clone: Other DNA variants within this sample encode the same CDR3. The chain carries TRBV19 and TRBJ1-1; D uncertain. Germline CDR1 and CDR2: LNHDA and SQIVND (reference sequence). Trimming removed 1 base from V and 1 base from J, with 4 bases in between. The CDR3 is 13 amino acids. The CDR3 DNA sequence: TGTGCCAGTAGTATAGCGGAGAACACTGAAGCTTTCTTT. Translation: CASSIAENTEAFF.

V usage is TRBV19 and J usage is TRBJ2-7, with D possibly being TRBD2 (6 bases). V was pared by 4 bases and J by 11 bases, with 18 bases between. The germline V gene encodes CDR1 LNHDA and CDR2 SQIVND (reference sequence). The CDR3 runs to 13 residues. CDR3: CASSTGLNLPEYF. The CDR3 DNA reads as TGTGCCAGTAGTACGGGACTCAATCTACCGGAGTACTTC.

The chain links TRBV29-1 to TRBJ1-1; no firm D call. The CDR3 length is 13 residues. Trimming took off 8 bases at V and 0 bases at J, with 13 bases between the two ends. Germline CDR1 SQVTM, CDR2 ANQGSEA. In nucleotides, the CDR3 is TGCAGCACCTCCGGTACCCTGAACACTGAAGCTTTCTTT. Protein product: CSTSGTLNTEAFF.

This chain connects TRBV7-9 to TRBJ2-3; D not resolved. The germline gives CDR1 SEHNR, CDR2 FQNEAQ (reference sequence). V shed 5 bases and J shed 6 bases, with 15 bases lying between them. This CDR3 spans 14 amino acids. The CDR3, as DNA: TGTGCCAGCAGCCCGTCAGACGCCCATGATACGCAGTATTTT. The encoded protein is CASSPSDAHDTQYF.

V gene TRBV27 combines with J gene TRBJ1-3; D perhaps matches TRBD1 (5 bases). The CDR3 totals 14 residues. V gave up 2 bases and J gave up 3 bases, with 8 bases separating them. Germline CDR1 is MNHEY and CDR2 is SMNVEV (reference sequence). The CDR3 nucleotides are TGTGCCAGCAGTTTAGGGGGTGATGGAAACACCATATATTTT. Translating gives CASSLGGDGNTIYF.

V gene TRBV5-1 combines with J gene TRBJ2-7; TRBD2 aligns across 8 bases. This CDR3 is built from 16 residues. Per the germline V gene, CDR1 is SGHRS and CDR2 is YFSETQ. Unmatched junction bases numbered 15, after V lost 6 bases and J lost 4 bases. CDR3 DNA: TGCGCCAGCAACCCCGGGCACGGGACTAGACTTTACGAGCAGTACTTC. This translates into CASNPGHGTRLYEQYF.

The J gene is TRBJ2-7, the V gene TRBV7-2; D not certain. The germline V and J ends were trimmed by 1 base and 2 bases, with 12 bases remaining between them. Germline CDR1 is SGHTA and CDR2 is FQGNSA. The CDR3 runs to 15 residues. The CDR3 coding sequence is TGTGCCAGCAGCTTAGGTAGGACGCAGACCTACGAGCAGTACTTC. Translating it yields CASSLGRTQTYEQYF.

V is TRBV27 and J is TRBJ2-7, with 7 bases fitting TRBD1. Germline V gene sequence: CDR1 MNHEY, CDR2 SMNVEV (reference sequence). Unmatched junction bases numbered 10, after V lost 4 bases and J lost 10 bases. The CDR3 contains 13 residues. In nucleotides, the CDR3 is TGTGCCAGCAGTTCAAATGCAAACAGGGGTCAGTACTTC. Translated: CASSSNANRGQYF.

This clone was seen only a few times. V is TRBV13 and J is TRBJ1-1, with D possibly being TRBD1 (5 bases). The germline V and J ends were trimmed by 6 bases and 2 bases, with 7 bases remaining between them. The CDR3 contains 12 residues. Germline values: CDR1 PRHDT, CDR2 FYEKMQ (reference sequence). CDR3: CASRRGNTEAFF. CDR3 DNA sequence: TGTGCCAGCAGGAGGGGCAACACTGAAGCTTTCTTT.

This sequence joins TRBV10-1 and TRBJ1-5; D call uncertain. Germline V gene sequence: CDR1 WNHNN, CDR2 SYGVQD (reference sequence). The CDR3 loop spans 13 amino acids. Between the trimmed V and J ends, which lost 0 bases and 5 bases, there was a span of 5 bases. CDR3 DNA: TGCGCCAGCAGTGAGTCAGGAGATCAGCCCCAGCATTTT. Its protein product is CASSESGDQPQHF.

The chain is built from TRBV19 and TRBJ2-2, with D perhaps TRBD2 (6 bases). The length of the CDR3 is 16 residues. V lost 7 bases to trimming and J lost 0 bases, with 15 bases between them. Looked up from germline, CDR1 is LNHDA and CDR2 is SQIVND (reference sequence). The CDR3, as DNA: TGTGCCAGTACCCCGGTTCTAGCGCCGAACACCGGGGAGCTGTTTTTT. Protein product: CASTPVLAPNTGELFF.

The chain recombines TRBV11-3 with TRBJ2-2; tentatively, D is TRBD2 (5 bases). Trimming took off 3 bases at V and 4 bases at J, with 6 bases between the two ends. CDR3 size: 13 residues. In germline, CDR1 is SGHNT, CDR2 YENEEA. The CDR3: CASSFGGTGELFF. CDR3 nucleotides: TGTGCCAGCAGCTTCGGAGGCACCGGGGAGCTGTTTTTT. The full variable domain, in which reference TRBV11-3 and TRBJ2-2 provide the parts outside the CDR3, is EAGVVQSPRYKIIEKKQPVAFWCNPISGHNTLYWYLQNLGQGPELLIRYENEEAVDDSQLPKDRFSAERLKGVDSTLKIQPAELGDSAVYLCASSFGGTGELFFGEGSRLTVL.

The chain joins TRBV6-4 to TRBJ2-2; possibly TRBD1 for D (5 bases). Trimming took off 6 bases at V and 0 bases at J, with 8 bases between the two ends. This CDR3 region has 14 residues. CDR1 MRHNA and CDR2 SNTAGT come from the germline V gene. The chain's CDR3 is CASSVRANTGELFF. DNA for the CDR3: TGTGCCAGCAGCGTCAGGGCGAACACCGGGGAGCTGTTTTTT.

The rearrangement uses TRBV19 and TRBJ1-2, with D perhaps TRBD1 (5 bases). Germline V gene sequence: CDR1 LNHDA, CDR2 SQIVND (reference sequence). The CDR3 runs 13 residues. Deletions cut 2 bases from V and 4 bases from J, with 8 bases between. CDR3 region: CASSITGTYGYTF. The CDR3 region has the DNA TGTGCCAGTAGTATAACCGGGACCTATGGCTACACCTTC.

The CDR3 sequence is CSVGRDYGYTF. The CDR3, as DNA: TGCAGCGTTGGCCGGGACTATGGCTACACCTTC. The J gene is TRBJ1-2, the V gene TRBV29-1; D unclear. The CDR3 is made up of 11 amino acids. The germline CDR1 and CDR2 sequences are SQVTM and ANQGSEA. Trimming cost V 4 bases and J 3 bases, with 6 bases left between them.

J is TRBJ2-7 and V is TRBV10-1; 8 positions agree with TRBD1. This CDR3 has 14 amino acids. After removal of 6 bases from V and 4 bases from J, the junction contained 8 bases not matched to a gene. Germline values: CDR1 WNHNN, CDR2 SYGVQD (reference sequence). In nucleotides, the CDR3 is TGCGCCAGCAGCCACGGACAGGGCGGATACGAGCAGTACTTC. It yields the protein CASSHGQGGYEQYF.

V gene TRBV10-1 combines with J gene TRBJ1-2; D unresolved. V was pared by 2 bases and J by 6 bases, with 10 bases between. The length of the CDR3 is 13 residues. The germline V gene has CDR1 WNHNN and CDR2 SYGVQD (reference sequence). The CDR3 sequence is CASSEGRLNGYTF. Written as DNA, the CDR3 is TGCGCCAGCAGTGAGGGGCGGCTTAATGGCTACACCTTC.